Sequencing of this T cell receptor beta chain was carried out in a study of CD4+ T cells in melanoma. Trimming removed 3 bases from V and 3 bases from J, with 10 bases in between. The length of the CDR3 is 15 residues. The germline gives CDR1 SGDLS, CDR2 YYNGEE. Details on this clone: Its antigen is currently unknown.

This table comes from immunoSEQ multiplex PCR, and its TCRdb copy is limited to in-frame clones, with some not included. This sample yields more than 13,000 clones, of which more than 55% are seen a single time; 11% to 15% belongs to the top ten. Study results and caveats: Diverse differentiation states were reported for melanoma neoantigen-specific CD4+ T cells. CD8+ T cell, macrophage and B cell function reportedly correlated with neoantigen-specific CD4+ T cells.

The sample comprised cells from a culture (not recorded whether cultured in vitro). This chain joins TRBV9 and TRBJ2-6; TRBD1 is a possible D gene (6 bases). The TCR originated in a human donor with melanoma. In DNA form, the CDR3 reads TGTGCCAGCAGCGCATTACAGGGTGGGGCCAACGTCCTGACTTTC. Translated, it gives CASSALQGGANVLTF.